The TCR beta chain under discussion was sequenced for a study of CD8 T cells in ankylosing spondylitis. Study outcomes and limitations: Seemingly distinctive of ankylosing spondylitis blood was a TCR beta motif formed by eight highly homologous variants.

This clonotype was detected a few times. The antigen remains unidentified. The CDR3 runs to 17 residues. Trimming removed 3 bases from V and 7 bases from J; junction bases left unmatched: 9. From the 5' RACE reads, TCRdb called clonotypes with MiXCR, one entry per CDR3 protein. The sample has 200,000 or so distinct CDR3 sequences, 18% seen once. The clonotype was recovered from a male donor between 10 and 30 years old with ankylosing spondylitis or in good health (not recorded which). The sequencing sample was made of blood, either unsorted or a sorted T cell fraction (not recorded which). The chain has TRBV12-3 or TRBV12-4 and TRBJ2-2, with 12 bases lining up with TRBD2. The CDR3 loop is CASSFFRLAGDIGELFF. The CDR3 DNA follows: TGTGCCAGCAGTTTTTTCCGACTAGCGGGAGACATCGGGGAGCTGTTTTTT.